A single sample gave rise to the 18 T cell receptor beta chains below, sequenced in a study of identical twins. TCRdb independently ran MiXCR on the 5' RACE reads; one entry per CDR3 protein. Here the sample spans 1.5 million or so distinct CDR3 sequences, about 32% being singletons. Sequenced input: cord blood. Every receptor here comes from a newborn girl in good health.

The V and J genes are TRBV20-1 and TRBJ2-3, with TRBD1 as a possible D gene (6 bases). Germline V gene data show CDR1 as DFQATT and CDR2 as SNEGSKA (reference sequence). Trimming shortened V by 3 bases and J by 1 base, and 17 bases separated the two germline ends. There are 16 residues in the CDR3. In DNA, the CDR3 is TGCAGTGCTAGGGATAAACAGGGCTTCGGCACAGATACGCAGTATTTT. Residues: CSARDKQGFGTDTQYF.

The chain links TRBV3-1 to TRBJ1-2, with D perhaps matching TRBD1 (6 bases). Germline V gene sequence: CDR1 LGHDT, CDR2 YNNKEL (reference sequence). Trimming took off 1 base at V and 4 bases at J, with 13 bases between the two ends. This CDR3 spans 15 amino acids. CDR3 DNA: TGTGCCAGCAGCCAAGCGTTGGGGGCGACCTATGGCTACACCTTC. Protein product: CASSQALGATYGYTF.

The sample holds a few counts of this clonotype. J is TRBJ2-1 and V is TRBV27, with a tentative D call TRBD2 (5 bases). Germline V gene sequence: CDR1 MNHEY, CDR2 SMNVEV (reference sequence). The CDR3 consists of 15 residues. Trimming pared 2 bases from V and 0 bases from J, leaving 8 bases between. CDR3 region: CASSLPEGSYNEQFF. The CDR3 DNA reads TGTGCCAGCAGTTTACCCGAGGGCTCCTACAATGAGCAGTTCTTC.

V is TRBV27 and J is TRBJ2-7; no clear D. Germline CDR1 reads MNHEY; CDR2 reads SMNVEV (reference sequence). The V gene lost 2 bases and the J gene lost 5 bases, with 19 bases spanning the gap. The CDR3 consists of 16 residues. Here the CDR3 DNA reads TGTGCCAGCAGTTTACACCCCAAGGCGTCTTGGGACGAGCAGTACTTC. This sequence encodes CASSLHPKASWDEQYF.

This clonotype was recorded a few times. The genes are TRBV12-3 or TRBV12-4 and TRBJ1-1, with D possibly matching TRBD1 (5 bases). The V gene lost 3 bases and the J gene lost 1 base, with 18 bases spanning the gap. The CDR3 length is 17 residues. CDR3 nucleotides: TGTGCCAGCAGTTTCGACAGCCCATGGGGACCGAACACTGAAGCTTTCTTT. It encodes CASSFDSPWGPNTEAFF.

This clonotype was counted between two and nine times. The rearrangement joins TRBV9 to TRBJ2-1; TRBD2 matches at 13 bases. The CDR3 consists of 17 residues. CDR1 and CDR2 from the germline V gene are SGDLS and YYNGEE. Losses at the gene ends were 0 bases for V and 7 bases for J; bases not matched to a gene: 7. The CDR3 region is CASSVERLAGGRNEQFF. CDR3 DNA sequence: TGTGCCAGCAGCGTAGAACGACTAGCGGGAGGACGAAATGAGCAGTTCTTC.

This clonotype was detected only a few times. The chain combines TRBV5-1 with TRBJ2-5; D is uncertain. CDR1 is SGHRS, CDR2 YFSETQ, per germline. The CDR3 contains 14 residues. Trimming cost V 0 bases and J 2 bases, with 8 bases left between them. CDR3 sequence: CASSLAHLQETQYF. The CDR3 DNA sequence: TGCGCCAGCAGCTTGGCCCACCTTCAAGAGACCCAGTACTTC.

This clonotype was counted a few times. The genes are TRBV20-1 and TRBJ1-2, with D uncertain. V lost 0 bases and J 9 bases, leaving 26 bases between the germline ends. This CDR3 region has 17 residues. CDR1 and CDR2 from the germline V gene are DFQATT and SNEGSKA (reference sequence). The CDR3 coding sequence is TGCAGTGCTAGAGATCCCGCCCGTTACAGCCGGTTTGGGAGCTACACCTTC. It codes for CSARDPARYSRFGSYTF.

The rearrangement uses TRBV12-5 and TRBJ2-1; D is undetermined. This CDR3 region has 14 residues. Trimming cost V 1 base and J 0 bases, with 4 bases left between them. Germline CDR1 is LGHNT and CDR2 is FRNRAP. CDR3 coding DNA: TGTGCTAGTGGTTTGGGGGACTCCTACAATGAGCAGTTCTTC. As protein: CASGLGDSYNEQFF.

This clonotype has just a few counts. This chain uses TRBV6-2 or TRBV6-3 with TRBJ2-1; 15 nucleotides align to TRBD2. The junction had 3 bases not matched to a gene; V was cut back by 5 bases and J by 7 bases. Germline loops: CDR1 MNHEY, CDR2 SVGEGT. CDR3 length equals 15 residues. Written as DNA, the CDR3 is TGTGCCAGCAGTGGGACTAGCGGGGGGCGGAATGAGCAGTTCTTC. Encoded protein: CASSGTSGGRNEQFF.

The CDR3 DNA follows: TGTGCCAGCAGCGTAGCTCCAACAGGGGGCAACTATGGCTACACCTTC. This codes for CASSVAPTGGNYGYTF. The J gene is TRBJ1-2, the V gene TRBV9; 9 nucleotides line up with TRBD1. V shed 0 bases, J shed 2 bases, and the junction held 5 bases outside the gene matches. CDR3 size: 16 residues. The germline gives CDR1 SGDLS, CDR2 YYNGEE.

In the case of this clonotype: A much larger clone is a single base away; this may be a read error. The CDR3 loop reads CASSLVGTSRNEQFF. As DNA, the CDR3 is TGTGCCAGCAGCTTAGTAGGGACTAGCAGGAATGAGCAGTTCTTC. The chain carries TRBV7-6 and TRBJ2-1, with TRBD2 matching 9 bases. Germline trimming cut 1 base from V and 7 bases from J; bases unmatched to any gene: 5. The CDR3 is 15 residues long. Germline CDR1 is SGHVS and CDR2 is FNYEAQ.

The chain employs TRBV7-9 and TRBJ2-5; TRBD2 matches 10 bases. The assigned J gene may be wrong: the sequence end matches TRBJ2-7 better. Per the germline V gene, CDR1 is SEHNR and CDR2 is FQNEAQ (reference sequence). The CDR3 runs 15 residues. This chain's CDR3 is CASSLLAGGEDEQYF. The CDR3 coding sequence is TGTGCCAGCAGCTTATTAGCGGGAGGTGAGGACGAGCAGTACTTC.

This sequence joins TRBV7-2 and TRBJ2-5; perhaps TRBD2 as D (5 bases). Deletions cut 3 bases from V and 3 bases from J, with 11 bases between. The CDR3 length is 14 residues. Looked up from germline, CDR1 is SGHTA and CDR2 is FQGNSA. CDR3 DNA: TGTGCCAGCAGCTTCTCGGGGTATGAAGAGACCCAGTACTTC. Amino acid sequence: CASSFSGYEETQYF. Complete variable domain (other parts from reference TRBV7-2 and TRBJ2-5): GAGVSQSPSNKVTEKGKDVELRCDPISGHTALYWYRQSLGQGLEFLIYFQGNSAPDKSGLPSDRFSAERTGGSVSTLTIQRTQQEDSAVYLCASSFSGYEETQYFGPGTRLLVL.

J is TRBJ2-3 and V is TRBV7-9; perhaps TRBD1 as D (6 bases). This CDR3 has 17 amino acids. Germline CDR1 SEHNR, CDR2 FQNEAQ (reference sequence). The ends were cut back, 5 bases at V and 2 bases at J, with 20 bases in the middle. CDR3 DNA: TGTGCCAGCAGCCCGGGGATATACAGGGATTCCACAGATACGCAGTATTTT. The encoded protein is CASSPGIYRDSTDTQYF.

In this sample, this clonotype turned up a few times. The chain has TRBV29-1 and TRBJ2-3; 15 bases map to TRBD2. This CDR3 has 20 amino acids. Per the germline V gene, CDR1 is SQVTM and CDR2 is ANQGSEA. V lost 1 base, J lost 1 base, and 12 bases stayed unmatched. This chain's CDR3 is CSVEAGLAGGNPFGTDTQYF. DNA for the CDR3: TGCAGCGTTGAAGCCGGACTAGCGGGGGGGAATCCGTTTGGCACAGATACGCAGTATTTT.

The chain employs TRBV9 and TRBJ2-1; 14 positions match TRBD2. CDR3 length: 16 amino acids. Germline CDR1 reads SGDLS; CDR2 reads YYNGEE. The V segment lost 4 bases and the J segment 6 bases; nucleotides outside the gene matches: 6. The CDR3 DNA follows: TGTGCCAGCAGCACCAGACTAGCGGGAGGGCTCAATGAGCAGTTCTTC. Amino acids: CASSTRLAGGLNEQFF.

The rearrangement links TRBV10-3 to TRBJ2-5; 8 bases line up with TRBD2. Germline V gives CDR1 ENHRY, CDR2 SYGVKD. The V and J ends lost 5 bases and 11 bases, in that order; junction bases with no gene match: 19. This CDR3 region has 16 residues. The CDR3 bases are TGTGCCATCAGTCCTAGCGGGCCGAACGTGAGGGATGAGCAGTACTTC. This encodes CAISPSGPNVRDEQYF.